Listed below are T cell receptor beta chains from one sample, sequenced in a study of cytomegalovirus exposure and HLA in healthy donors. Only in-frame clones appear in the TCRdb table, and some are missing; sequencing was by immunoSEQ multiplex PCR. The data hold 110,000 or so clones, with about 85% observed a single time. The sequenced material came from PBMCs. The receptors derive from a man in his late teens or twenties in good health and CMV-seropositive. The CDR3 runs from the conserved cysteine through the conserved F or W. D genes are given only for firm matches. The size entry is marked missing in some rows and otherwise reads once, few, many or a size class.

TRBV19,TRBD2,TRBJ2-7,NA,CASTPGGGSYEQYF,TGTGCCAGTACCCCTGGGGGGGGGTCCTACGAGCAGTACTTC
TRBV7-9,NA,TRBJ2-6,NA,CASSPSGGGRPGANVLTF,TGTGCCAGCAGCCCTTCTGGAGGGGGCAGGCCTGGGGCCAACGTCCTGACTTTC
TRBV2,TRBD1,TRBJ1-1,once,CASVDRGLMGTEAFF,TGTGCCAGCGTGGACAGGGGGCTAATGGGCACTGAAGCTTTCTTT
TRBV7-2,TRBD1,TRBJ2-6,NA,CASSLATWDREGSGANVLTF,TGTGCCAGCAGCTTAGCCACCTGGGACAGAGAGGGGTCTGGGGCCAACGTCCTGACTTTC
TRBV22-1,NA,TRBJ1-5,NA,CPGSVPWSDQPQHF,TGTCCTGGGAGTGTGCCGTGGAGTGATCAGCCCCAGCATTTT
TRBV9,NA,TRBJ1-2,NA,CASSVGGSGYTF,TGTGCCAGCAGCGTAGGAGGCTCTGGCTACACCTTC
TRBV29-1,NA,TRBJ1-2,NA,CSGKGSEQGDYGYTF,TGCAGCGGGAAGGGCTCGGAGCAGGGCGACTATGGCTACACCTTC
TRBV11-2,NA,TRBJ2-7,NA,CASSWAPSYEQYF,TGTGCCAGCAGCTGGGCCCCCAGTTACGAGCAGTACTTC
TRBV25-1,NA,TRBJ2-3,NA,CASSDYGGYTQYF,TGTGCCAGCAGTGATTATGGGGGGTATACGCAGTATTTT
TRBV7-8,NA,TRBJ1-2,NA,CASSVGLTTWYTF,TGTGCCAGCAGCGTAGGGCTTACTACTTGGTACACCTTC
TRBV28,NA,TRBJ2-1,NA,CASSPGGEQFF,TGTGCCAGCAGTCCCGGGGGTGAGCAGTTCTTC
TRBV6-4,TRBD2,TRBJ2-1,few,CASSASGGANEQFF,TGTGCCAGCAGCGCTAGCGGGGGGGCCAATGAGCAGTTCTTC
TRBV10-3,TRBD2,TRBJ2-1,NA,CAISETLAGINEQFF,TGTGCCATCAGTGAGACCCTAGCGGGCATCAATGAGCAGTTCTTC
TRBV23-1,NA,TRBJ1-4,NA,CASSQSREANEKLFF,TGCGCCAGCAGTCAATCGAGGGAGGCTAATGAAAAACTGTTTTTT
TRBV4-2,TRBD2,TRBJ2-1,NA,CASSQDLLAGREQFF,TGTGCCAGCAGCCAAGATCTACTAGCGGGGCGCGAGCAGTTCTTC
TRBV18,TRBD1,TRBJ1-2,NA,CASSPPSGTGFGYTF,TGTGCCAGCTCACCACCGTCGGGGACAGGGTTTGGCTACACCTTC
TRBV7-8,NA,TRBJ1-4,NA,CASSPRKAWTAWDEKLFF,TGTGCCAGCAGCCCCAGGAAGGCTTGGACTGCCTGGGATGAAAAACTGTTTTTT
TRBV27,NA,TRBJ2-5,once,CASSLRGTMTQYF,TGTGCCAGCAGTTTAAGGGGTACGATGACCCAGTACTTC
TRBV2,TRBD1,TRBJ2-7,few,CASSEQGVSYEQYF,TGTGCCAGCAGTGAACAGGGGGTCTCCTACGAGCAGTACTTC
TRBV7-2,NA,TRBJ1-1,NA,CASTGNTEAFF,TGTGCCAGCACCGGGAACACTGAAGCTTTCTTT
TRBV20-1,TRBD1,TRBJ2-1,NA,CSARDRVGQFF,TGCAGTGCTAGGGACAGGGTAGGGCAGTTCTTC
TRBV28,NA,TRBJ1-6,NA,CASSFRGNNSPLHF,TGTGCCAGCAGTTTTCGGGGAAATAATTCACCCCTCCACTTT
TRBV12-5,TRBD1,TRBJ2-1,NA,CASAIEFETGGFHSYNEQFF,TGTGCTAGTGCCATTGAGTTTGAGACAGGGGGCTTTCACTCCTACAATGAGCAGTTCTTC
TRBV5-4,TRBD2,TRBJ2-1,NA,CASSRGTSGGLSSYNEQFF,TGTGCCAGCAGCCGAGGGACTAGCGGGGGGCTTAGCTCCTACAATGAGCAGTTCTTC
TRBV25-1,NA,TRBJ2-5,NA,CASSDLARVGETQYF,TGTGCCAGCAGTGACCTTGCGCGGGTAGGCGAGACCCAGTACTTC
TRBV2,TRBD1,TRBJ2-1,once,CASSKQGAGNEQFF,TGTGCCAGCAGTAAACAGGGGGCGGGAAATGAGCAGTTCTTC
TRBV5-8,TRBD1,TRBJ1-2,NA,CASSLGDRDGGYTF,TGTGCCAGCAGCTTGGGGGACAGGGATGGGGGCTACACCTTC
TRBV4-3,TRBD2,TRBJ2-3,NA,CASSRRVAGARTDTQYF,TGCGCCAGCAGCCGCCGAGTAGCGGGGGCCCGCACAGATACGCAGTATTTT
TRBV18,TRBD1,TRBJ2-7,NA,CASSLSTGQSYEQYF,TGTGCCAGCTCACTTTCTACGGGACAGTCCTACGAGCAGTACTTC
TRBV6-5,TRBD1,TRBJ2-2,NA,CASSSGTGGNTGELFF,TGTGCCAGCAGTTCCGGGACAGGTGGGAACACCGGGGAGCTGTTTTTT
TRBV27,TRBD1,TRBJ1-2,NA,CASSTIGGQGYSRSYGYTF,TGTGCCAGCAGTACCATTGGAGGACAGGGTTATTCGCGTAGCTATGGCTACACCTTC
TRBV30,TRBD2,TRBJ2-3,NA,CAWSRGGDTQYF,TGTGCCTGGAGCCGGGGGGGGGATACGCAGTATTTT
TRBV7-8,NA,TRBJ1-2,NA,CASSFWGDGYTF,TGTGCCAGCAGCTTCTGGGGCGATGGCTACACCTTC
TRBV7-9,TRBD2,TRBJ2-3,NA,CASSQGLAGSTDTQYF,TGTGCCAGCAGCCAGGGACTAGCGGGAAGCACAGATACGCAGTATTTT
TRBV7-9,NA,TRBJ2-7,NA,CASSLGQGGSLEQYF,TGTGCCAGCAGCTTAGGTCAGGGTGGGTCTCTCGAGCAGTACTTC
TRBV27,NA,TRBJ1-2,NA,CASSPTPTGFNGYTF,TGTGCCAGCAGTCCTACCCCGACAGGTTTTAATGGCTACACCTTC
TRBV10-1,TRBD1,TRBJ2-3,NA,CASSESDRGSPDTQYF,TGCGCCAGCAGTGAGTCGGACAGGGGCTCCCCAGATACGCAGTATTTT
TRBV7-2,TRBD1,TRBJ1-6,NA,CASSLTGTGVNSPLHF,TGTGCCAGCAGTTTGACCGGGACAGGGGTTAATTCACCCCTCCACTTT
TRBV2,TRBD1,TRBJ1-4,NA,CASGADRGYNEKLFF,TGTGCCAGCGGGGCCGACAGGGGTTATAATGAAAAACTGTTTTTT
TRBV6-1,TRBD1,TRBJ1-1,NA,CASSGQGTGEAFF,TGTGCCAGCAGTGGACAGGGCACGGGTGAAGCTTTCTTT
TRBV5-8,TRBD2,TRBJ2-7,NA,CASSLPGSGGTSYEQYF,TGTGCCAGCAGCTTGCCTGGGAGCGGGGGAACCTCCTACGAGCAGTACTTC
TRBV27,NA,TRBJ2-6,NA,CASTSLGANVLTF,TGTGCCAGCACCTCCCTCGGGGCCAACGTCCTGACTTTC
TRBV19,TRBD2,TRBJ2-3,NA,CASSIVGGADTQYF,TGTGCCAGTAGTATTGTGGGGGGGGCAGATACGCAGTATTTT
TRBV5-1,NA,TRBJ1-2,NA,CASSLAVTDYGYTF,TGCGCCAGCAGCTTGGCCGTTACAGACTATGGCTACACCTTC
TRBV7-2,NA,TRBJ2-1,NA,CASSGGANYNEQFF,TGTGCCAGCAGCGGAGGGGCGAACTACAATGAGCAGTTCTTC
TRBV29-1,NA,TRBJ1-1,NA,CSVVGTEAFF,TGCAGCGTGGTCGGCACTGAAGCTTTCTTT
TRBV7-2,TRBD1,TRBJ1-2,NA,CASSYTGTGVGYTF,TGTGCCAGCAGCTATACCGGGACAGGGGTTGGCTACACCTTC
TRBV5-1,NA,TRBJ1-1,NA,CASSPRAENTEAFF,TGCGCCAGCAGCCCGCGGGCCGAAAACACTGAAGCTTTCTTT
TRBV6-5,NA,TRBJ1-1,NA,CASSQREYTEAFF,TGTGCCAGCAGTCAGAGGGAGTACACTGAAGCTTTCTTT
TRBV10-3,NA,TRBJ1-6,NA,CAISDRNYNSPLHF,TGTGCCATCAGTGACAGAAACTATAATTCACCCCTCCACTTT
TRBV27,TRBD1,TRBJ1-2,NA,CASSFLQGAYGYTF,TGTGCCAGCAGTTTCCTACAGGGGGCATATGGCTACACCTTC
TRBV27,TRBD1,TRBJ1-4,NA,CASTLSGQGVGKLFF,TGTGCCAGCACTTTAAGTGGACAGGGGGTAGGAAAACTGTTTTTT
TRBV7-9,NA,TRBJ2-1,NA,CASSLGVSPNEQFF,TGTGCCAGCAGCTTAGGAGTCTCGCCCAATGAGCAGTTCTTC
TRBV7-6,TRBD1,TRBJ2-2,once,CASSPRQGTGELFF,TGTGCCAGCAGCCCGAGACAGGGCACCGGGGAGCTGTTTTTT